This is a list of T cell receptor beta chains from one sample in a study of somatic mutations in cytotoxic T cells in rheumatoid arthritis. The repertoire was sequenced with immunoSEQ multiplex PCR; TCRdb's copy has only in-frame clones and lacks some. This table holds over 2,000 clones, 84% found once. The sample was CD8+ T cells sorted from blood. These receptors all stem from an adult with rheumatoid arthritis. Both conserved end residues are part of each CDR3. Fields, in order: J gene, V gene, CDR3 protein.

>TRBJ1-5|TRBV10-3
CAIGRESNQPQHF
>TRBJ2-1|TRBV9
CASSANLAGGDNEQFF
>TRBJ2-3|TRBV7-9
CASSPDGDTQYF
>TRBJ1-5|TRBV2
CASTGGAGQPQHF
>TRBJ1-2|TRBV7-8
CASSLARAFWDGYTF
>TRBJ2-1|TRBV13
CASSPRGRLHNEQFF
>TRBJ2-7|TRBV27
CASSPSSYEQYF
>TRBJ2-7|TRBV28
CASSFVDEQYF
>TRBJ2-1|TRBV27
CASSKGAGGGNEQFF
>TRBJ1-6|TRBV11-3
CASSFLDRGRRSPLHF
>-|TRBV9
CASSVAHRGAYEQYF
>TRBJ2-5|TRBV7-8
CASSTRETQYF
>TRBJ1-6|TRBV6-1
CASSLRISPLHF
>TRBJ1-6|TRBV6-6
CASSFGEPLHF
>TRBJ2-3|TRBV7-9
CASSPGTGQDTQYF
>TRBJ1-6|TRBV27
CASSAPPSYNSPLHF
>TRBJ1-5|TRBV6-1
CASSEGFRGVYSNQPQHF
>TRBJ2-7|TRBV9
CASSVGAGSDEQYF
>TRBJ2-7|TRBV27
CASSHRGAYEQYF
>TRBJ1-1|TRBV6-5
CASSYGVLSNTEAFF
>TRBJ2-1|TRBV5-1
CASSPATSGGPRYNEQFF
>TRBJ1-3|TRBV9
CASSLGQTSGNTIYF
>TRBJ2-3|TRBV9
CASSDPTGGSIVLSPDTQYF
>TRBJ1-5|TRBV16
CASSPGSRNQPQHF
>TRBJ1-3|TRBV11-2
CASSFWTKRYFSGNAIYF
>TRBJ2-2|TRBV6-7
CASSYEAGSGELFF
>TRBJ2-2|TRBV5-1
CASSPLPASGELFF
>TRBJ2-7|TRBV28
CASRTSGTYEQYF
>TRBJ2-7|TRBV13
CASSATTYEQYF
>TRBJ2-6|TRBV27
CASSSVPVGANVLTF
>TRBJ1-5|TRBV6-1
CASSEWGNQPQHF
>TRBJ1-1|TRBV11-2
CASSPGTGNEAFF
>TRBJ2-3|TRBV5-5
CASSARSTDTQYF
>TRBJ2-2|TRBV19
CASTYGSNTGELFF
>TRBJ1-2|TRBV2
CASSYDEFLSPPANYGYTF
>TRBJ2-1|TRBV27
CASADPSGGAGAEQFF
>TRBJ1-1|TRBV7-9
CASSMGTGGMNTEAFF
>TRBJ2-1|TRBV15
CATSRGGYNEQFF
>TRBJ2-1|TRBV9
CASSVWDRAYNEQFF
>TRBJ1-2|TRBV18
CASSYKGQDYGYTF
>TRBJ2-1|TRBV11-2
CASSPPGYNEQFF
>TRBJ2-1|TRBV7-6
CASSSGTSLRVEQFF